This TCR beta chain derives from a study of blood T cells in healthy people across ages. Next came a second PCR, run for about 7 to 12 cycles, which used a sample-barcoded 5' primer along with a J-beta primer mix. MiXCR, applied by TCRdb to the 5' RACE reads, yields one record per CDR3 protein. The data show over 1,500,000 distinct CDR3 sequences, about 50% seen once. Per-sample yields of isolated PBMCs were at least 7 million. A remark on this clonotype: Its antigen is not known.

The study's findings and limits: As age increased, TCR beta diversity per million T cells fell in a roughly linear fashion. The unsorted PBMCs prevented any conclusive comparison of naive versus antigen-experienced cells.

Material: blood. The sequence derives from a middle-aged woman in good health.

The CDR3 here is CASSPTAGPHEQYF. The CDR3 DNA sequence: TGTGCCAGCAGTCCGACCGCGGGGCCCCACGAGCAGTACTTC. The J gene is TRBJ2-5, the V gene TRBV27; D is possibly TRBD2 (6 bases). The better agreement between TRBJ2-7 and the DNA end casts doubt on the J call. CDR1 MNHEY and CDR2 SMNVEV come from the germline V gene (reference sequence). The CDR3 totals 14 residues.